This record covers a single T cell receptor (beta chain). Deletions cut 6 bases from V and 3 bases from J, with 15 bases between. CDR3 length: 14 residues. CDR1 and CDR2 from the germline V gene are LNHDA and SQIVND (reference sequence). The sample comes from a study of glioma-infiltrating T cells after dendritic cell vaccination. TCRdb's copy holds only in-frame clones and misses some; the assay was immunoSEQ multiplex PCR. The table includes some 110,000 clones, roughly 89% detected once. Noted time point: after dendritic cell vaccination, including at tumor progression/relapse. The V call is TRBV19, the J call TRBJ2-7, with D tentatively TRBD1 (5 bases). This TCR came from a human donor with glioblastoma. This material consisted of blood, taken after dendritic cell vaccination. CDR3 DNA: TGTGCCAGTAGGGATGGACACCTTAACTACGAGCAGTACTTC. Translating it yields CASRDGHLNYEQYF.